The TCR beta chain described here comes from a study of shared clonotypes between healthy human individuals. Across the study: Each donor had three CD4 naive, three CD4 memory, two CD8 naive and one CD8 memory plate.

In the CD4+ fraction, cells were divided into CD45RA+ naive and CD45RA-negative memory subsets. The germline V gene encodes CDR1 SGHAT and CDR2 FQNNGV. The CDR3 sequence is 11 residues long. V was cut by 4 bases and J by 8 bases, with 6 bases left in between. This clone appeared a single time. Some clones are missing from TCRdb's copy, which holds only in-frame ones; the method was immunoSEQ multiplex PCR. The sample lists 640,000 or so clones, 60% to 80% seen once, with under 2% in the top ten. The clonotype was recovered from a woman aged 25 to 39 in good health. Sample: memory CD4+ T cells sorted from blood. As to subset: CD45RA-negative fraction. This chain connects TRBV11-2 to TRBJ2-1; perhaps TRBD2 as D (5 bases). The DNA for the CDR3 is TGTGCCAGCAGCTGGCGGGATGAGCAGTTCTTC. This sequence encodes CASSWRDEQFF.